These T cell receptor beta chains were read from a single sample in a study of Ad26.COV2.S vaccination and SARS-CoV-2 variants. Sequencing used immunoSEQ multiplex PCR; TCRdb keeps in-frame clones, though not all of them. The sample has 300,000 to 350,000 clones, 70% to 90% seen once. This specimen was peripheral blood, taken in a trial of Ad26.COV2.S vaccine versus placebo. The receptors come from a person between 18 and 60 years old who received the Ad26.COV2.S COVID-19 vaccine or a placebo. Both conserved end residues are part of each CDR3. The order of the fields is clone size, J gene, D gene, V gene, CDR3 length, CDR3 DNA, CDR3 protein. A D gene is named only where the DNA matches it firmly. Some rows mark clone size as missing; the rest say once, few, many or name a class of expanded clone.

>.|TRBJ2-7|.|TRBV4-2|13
TGTGCCAGCAGCCAAGCCTTGAACTACGAGCAGTACTTC
CASSQALNYEQYF
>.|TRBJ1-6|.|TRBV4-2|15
TGTGCCAGCAGCCAAGGTGGCCAGTTTAATTCACCCCTCCACTTT
CASSQGGQFNSPLHF
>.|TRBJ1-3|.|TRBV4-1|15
TGCGCCAGCAGCCAAGTAGGCAGGGATGGAAACACCATATATTTT
CASSQVGRDGNTIYF
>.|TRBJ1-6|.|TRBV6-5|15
TGTGCCAGCAGTTACTCTACCCAACTCAATTCACCCCTCCACTTT
CASSYSTQLNSPLHF
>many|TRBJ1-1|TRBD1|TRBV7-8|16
TGTGCCAGCAGCTTAGGGGTTCAGGGGGCGCGGACTGAAGCTTTCTTT
CASSLGVQGARTEAFF
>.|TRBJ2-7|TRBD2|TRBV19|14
TGTGCCACCGCAGCGGGGGGCCTTTCCTACGAGCAGTACTTC
CATAAGGLSYEQYF
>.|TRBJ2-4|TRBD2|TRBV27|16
TGTGCCAGCAGTTTGGGACTAGCGGGAGGGCCCGGCATTCAGTACTTC
CASSLGLAGGPGIQYF
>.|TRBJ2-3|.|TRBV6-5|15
TGTGCCAGCAGTCACGGGGCCACAAGCACAGATACGCAGTATTTT
CASSHGATSTDTQYF
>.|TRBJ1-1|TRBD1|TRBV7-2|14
TGTGCCAGCGTACAGGGGCCTAGTTGGGCTGAAGCTTTCTTT
CASVQGPSWAEAFF
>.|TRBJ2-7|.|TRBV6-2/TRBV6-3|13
TGTGCCAGCAGTTACTTCTCCACCTACGAGCAGTACTTC
CASSYFSTYEQYF
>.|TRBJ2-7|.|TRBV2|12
TGTGCCAGCAGTGAAGAGGGGTACGAGCAGTACTTC
CASSEEGYEQYF
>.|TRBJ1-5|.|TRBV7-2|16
TGTGCCAGCACCACGAGGGGGGGGATGAGCAATCAGCCCCAGCATTTT
CASTTRGGMSNQPQHF
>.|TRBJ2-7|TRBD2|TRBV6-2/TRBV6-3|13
TGTGCCAGCAGTTCGGGGGGGCTCTACGAGCAGTACTTC
CASSSGGLYEQYF
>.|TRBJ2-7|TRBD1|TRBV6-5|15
TGTGCCAGCAGCTTAGCCGGGACAGGGGACTACGAGCAGTACTTC
CASSLAGTGDYEQYF
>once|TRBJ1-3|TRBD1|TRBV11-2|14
TGTGCCAGCAGCACCGACAGGGCTGGAAACACCATATATTTT
CASSTDRAGNTIYF
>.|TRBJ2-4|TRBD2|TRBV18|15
TGTGCCAGCTCACCACGCGGCGGGAGGGCGAACATTCAGTACTTC
CASSPRGGRANIQYF
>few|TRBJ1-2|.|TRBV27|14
TGTGCCAGCAGTTGGGGACCGAGTGGCTATGGCTACACCTTC
CASSWGPSGYGYTF
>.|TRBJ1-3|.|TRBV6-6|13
TGTGCCAGCAGCTCGGGGAGTGGAAACACCATATATTTT
CASSSGSGNTIYF
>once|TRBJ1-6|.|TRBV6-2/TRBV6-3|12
TGTGCCAGCAGTTTCGAGGATTCACCCCTCCACTTT
CASSFEDSPLHF
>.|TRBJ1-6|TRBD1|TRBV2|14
TGTGCCAGCAGCAAGGGACAGGGAAATTCACCCCTCCACTTT
CASSKGQGNSPLHF
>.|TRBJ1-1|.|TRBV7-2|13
TGTGCCAGCAGCTTATTCCCAGAGGGTGAAGCTTTCTTT
CASSLFPEGEAFF
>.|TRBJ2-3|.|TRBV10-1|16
TGCGCCAGCAGTGATGTGAGACAGGTGAGCACAGATACGCAGTATTTT
CASSDVRQVSTDTQYF
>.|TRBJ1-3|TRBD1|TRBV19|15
TGTGCCAGTAGGCCGGACAGGGCTTCTGGAAACACCATATATTTT
CASRPDRASGNTIYF
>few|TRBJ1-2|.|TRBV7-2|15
TGTGCCAGCAGCTTACCAGGGGCCTCTAACTATGGCTACACCTTC
CASSLPGASNYGYTF
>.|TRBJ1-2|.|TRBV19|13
TGTGCCAGTGGTCCGGAGCCCGACTATGGCTACACCTTC
CASGPEPDYGYTF
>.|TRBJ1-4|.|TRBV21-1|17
TGTGCCAGCAGCAACCGGGACAGGGGGCTATTGGGCGAAAAACTGTTTTTT
CASSNRDRGLLGEKLFF
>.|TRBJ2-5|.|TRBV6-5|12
TGTGCCAGCAGTTACAATCGAGAGACCCAGTACTTC
CASSYNRETQYF
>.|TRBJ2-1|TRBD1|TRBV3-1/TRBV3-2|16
TGTGCCAGCGGGGACAGCCCTCTACTCTCCTACAATGAGCAGTTCTTC
CASGDSPLLSYNEQFF
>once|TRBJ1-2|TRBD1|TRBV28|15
TGTGCCAGCAGCTACGACAGGGGGGCCACCTATGGCTACACCTTC
CASSYDRGATYGYTF
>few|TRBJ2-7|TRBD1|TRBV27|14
TGTGCCAGCAGTCAAGACAGGGGGACTCACGAGCAGTACTTC
CASSQDRGTHEQYF
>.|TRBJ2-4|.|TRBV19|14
TGTGCCAGTAGAATCGAGGGGAGGGGGAACATTCAGTACTTC
CASRIEGRGNIQYF
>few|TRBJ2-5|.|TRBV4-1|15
TGCGCCAGCAGCCAGGGGACGGGGGGCCGGGTGACCCAGTACTTC
CASSQGTGGRVTQYF
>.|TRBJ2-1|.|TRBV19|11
TGTGCCAGTCGGAGGGTTAATGAGCAGTTCTTC
CASRRVNEQFF
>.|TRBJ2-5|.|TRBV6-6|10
TGTGCCAGTGGGATTGAGACCCAGTACTTC
CASGIETQYF
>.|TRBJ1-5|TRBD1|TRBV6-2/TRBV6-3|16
TGTGCCAGCAGTTACGGGACAGGGTATAGCAATCAGCCCCAGCATTTT
CASSYGTGYSNQPQHF
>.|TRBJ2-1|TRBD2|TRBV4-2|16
TGTGCCAGCAGCTCCCTGCTAGCGGGCATAAACAATGAGCAGTTCTTC
CASSSLLAGINNEQFF
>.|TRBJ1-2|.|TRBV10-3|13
TGTGCCATCAGTGACTCCGGACTCTATGGCTACACCTTC
CAISDSGLYGYTF
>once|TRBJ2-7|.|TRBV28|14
TGTGCCAGCAGTCCGGGAGTTTTTCCCTACGAGCAGTACTTC
CASSPGVFPYEQYF
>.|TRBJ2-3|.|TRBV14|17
TGTGCCAGCAGCCATATGGACACCCTGAACTCCACAGATACGCAGTATTTT
CASSHMDTLNSTDTQYF
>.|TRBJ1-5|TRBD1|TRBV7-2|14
TGTGCCAGCAGCTCGACAGGGACAAATCAGCCCCAGCATTTT
CASSSTGTNQPQHF
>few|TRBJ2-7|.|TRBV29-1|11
TGCAGCGTTGCACAGGGCTACGAGCAGTACTTC
CSVAQGYEQYF
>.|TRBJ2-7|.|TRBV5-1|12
TGCGCCAGCAGGGGGGCTTGGAACGAGCAGTACTTC
CASRGAWNEQYF
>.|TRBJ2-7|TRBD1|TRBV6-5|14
TGTGCCAGCAGTTGGGGACAGGGGGCTGGGGAGCAGTACTTC
CASSWGQGAGEQYF
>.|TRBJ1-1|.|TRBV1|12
TGCACCAGCAGCCAGGGCAGACCTGAAGCTTTCTTT
CTSSQGRPEAFF
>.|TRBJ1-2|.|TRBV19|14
TGTGCCAGTAGTCTAAGAGGAATTGGCTATGGCTACACCTTC
CASSLRGIGYGYTF
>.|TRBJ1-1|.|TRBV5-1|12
TGCGCCAGCAGCTTTCAGGGATGGGAGGCTTTCTTT
CASSFQGWEAFF
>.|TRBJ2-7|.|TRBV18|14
TGTGCCAGCTCACCATCGGGCAGCGTCTACGAGCAGTACTTC
CASSPSGSVYEQYF
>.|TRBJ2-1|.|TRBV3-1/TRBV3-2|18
TGTGCCAGCAGCCAAGATAAAAGCGGTCCGCGGCTTCGGGATGAGCAGTTCTTC
CASSQDKSGPRLRDEQFF